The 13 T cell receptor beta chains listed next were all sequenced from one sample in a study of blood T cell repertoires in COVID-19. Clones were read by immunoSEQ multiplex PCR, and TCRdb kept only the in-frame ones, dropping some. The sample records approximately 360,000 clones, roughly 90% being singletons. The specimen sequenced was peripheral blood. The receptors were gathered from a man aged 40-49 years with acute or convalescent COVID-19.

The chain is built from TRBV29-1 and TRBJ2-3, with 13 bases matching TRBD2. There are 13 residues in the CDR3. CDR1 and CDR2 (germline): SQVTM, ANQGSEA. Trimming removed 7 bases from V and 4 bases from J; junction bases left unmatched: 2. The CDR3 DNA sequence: TGCAGCGGAACTAGCGGGAGGGCAGATACGCAGTATTTT. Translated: CSGTSGRADTQYF.

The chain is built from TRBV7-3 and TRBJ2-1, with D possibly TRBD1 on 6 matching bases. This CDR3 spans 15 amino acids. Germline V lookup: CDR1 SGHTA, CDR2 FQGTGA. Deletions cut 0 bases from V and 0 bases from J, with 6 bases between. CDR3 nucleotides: TGTGCCAGCAGCTTAACAGGGGGCTCCTACAATGAGCAGTTCTTC. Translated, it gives CASSLTGGSYNEQFF.

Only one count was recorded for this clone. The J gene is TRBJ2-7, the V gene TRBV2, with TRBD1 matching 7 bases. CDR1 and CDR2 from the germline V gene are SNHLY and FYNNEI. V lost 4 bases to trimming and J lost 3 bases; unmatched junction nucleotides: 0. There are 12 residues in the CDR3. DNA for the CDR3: TGTGCCAGCAGTGCAGGGGGCTACGAGCAGTACTTC. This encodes CASSAGGYEQYF.

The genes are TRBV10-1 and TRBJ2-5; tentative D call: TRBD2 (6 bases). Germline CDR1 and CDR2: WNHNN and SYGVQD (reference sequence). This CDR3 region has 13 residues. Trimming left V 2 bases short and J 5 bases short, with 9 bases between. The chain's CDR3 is CASSEGGMETQYF. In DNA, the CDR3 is TGCGCCAGCAGTGAGGGGGGGATGGAGACCCAGTACTTC.

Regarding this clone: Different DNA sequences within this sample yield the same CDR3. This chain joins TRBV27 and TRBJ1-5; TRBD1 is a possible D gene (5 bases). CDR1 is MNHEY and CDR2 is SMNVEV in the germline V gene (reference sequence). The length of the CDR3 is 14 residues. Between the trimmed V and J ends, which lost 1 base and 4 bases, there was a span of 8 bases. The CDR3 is CASSLLGGNQPQHF. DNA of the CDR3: TGTGCCAGCAGTTTATTGGGGGGGAATCAGCCCCAGCATTTT.

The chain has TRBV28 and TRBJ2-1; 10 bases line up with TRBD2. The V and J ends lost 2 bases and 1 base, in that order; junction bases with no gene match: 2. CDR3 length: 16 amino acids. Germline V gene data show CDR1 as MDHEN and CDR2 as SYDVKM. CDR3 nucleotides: TGTGCCAGCAGTTTACCACTAGCGGGATCCTACAATGAGCAGTTCTTC. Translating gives CASSLPLAGSYNEQFF.

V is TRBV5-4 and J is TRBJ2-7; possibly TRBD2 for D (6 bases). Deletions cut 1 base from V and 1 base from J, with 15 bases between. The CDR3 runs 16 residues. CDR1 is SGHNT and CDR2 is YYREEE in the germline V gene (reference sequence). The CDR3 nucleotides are TGTGCCAGCAGCTTGTGGCGGGGAAGGCAATCCTACGAGCAGTACTTC. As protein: CASSLWRGRQSYEQYF.

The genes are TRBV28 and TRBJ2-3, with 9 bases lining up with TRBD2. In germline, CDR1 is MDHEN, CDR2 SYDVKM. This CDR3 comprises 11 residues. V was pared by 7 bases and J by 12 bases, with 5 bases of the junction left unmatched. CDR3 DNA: TGTGCCAGCAACATAGCGGGAGTACAGTATTTT. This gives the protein CASNIAGVQYF.

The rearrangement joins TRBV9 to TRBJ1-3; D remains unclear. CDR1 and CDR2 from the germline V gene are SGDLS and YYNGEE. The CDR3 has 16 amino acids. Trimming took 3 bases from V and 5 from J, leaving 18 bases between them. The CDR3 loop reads CASSDRGQAWRNTIYF. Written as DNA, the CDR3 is TGTGCCAGCAGCGACCGTGGGCAGGCGTGGAGAAACACCATATATTTT.

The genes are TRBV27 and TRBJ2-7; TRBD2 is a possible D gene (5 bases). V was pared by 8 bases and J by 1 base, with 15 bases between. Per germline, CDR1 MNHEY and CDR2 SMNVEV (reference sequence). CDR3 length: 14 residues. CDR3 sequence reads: CASRRERISYEQYF. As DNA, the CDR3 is TGTGCCAGCCGTCGCGAGCGGATTTCCTACGAGCAGTACTTC.

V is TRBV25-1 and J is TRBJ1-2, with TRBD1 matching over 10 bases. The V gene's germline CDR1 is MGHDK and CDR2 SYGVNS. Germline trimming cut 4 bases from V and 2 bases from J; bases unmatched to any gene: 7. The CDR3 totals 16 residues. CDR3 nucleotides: TGTGCCAGCAGTGGACACCGGGACAGGGGCAACTATGGCTACACCTTC. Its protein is CASSGHRDRGNYGYTF.

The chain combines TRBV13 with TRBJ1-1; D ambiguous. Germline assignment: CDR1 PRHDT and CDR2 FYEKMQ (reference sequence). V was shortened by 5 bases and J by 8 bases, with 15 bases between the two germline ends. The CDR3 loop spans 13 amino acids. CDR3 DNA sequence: TGTGCCAGCAGCCCCCCCGGCAGGAGGGAAGCTTTCTTT. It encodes CASSPPGRREAFF.

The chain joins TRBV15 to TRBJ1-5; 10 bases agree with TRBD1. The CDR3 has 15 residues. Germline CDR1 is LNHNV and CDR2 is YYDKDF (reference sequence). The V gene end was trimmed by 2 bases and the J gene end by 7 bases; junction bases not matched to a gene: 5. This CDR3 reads CATSRRQGAGQPQHF. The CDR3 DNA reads TGTGCCACCAGCAGAAGACAGGGGGCTGGACAGCCCCAGCATTTT.